The clone carrying this T cell receptor (beta chain) has a single count. As yet, its antigen is unknown. TCRdb's copy holds only in-frame clones and misses some; the assay was immunoSEQ multiplex PCR. Among about 180,000 clones listed, 90% to 95% were seen once. Every donor was a Caucasian adult from Nashville, Tennessee. The record originates from a study of shared clonotypes between healthy human individuals. About the study: In total, the donors were two women and three men aged 18 to 49.

The germline V and J ends were trimmed by 3 bases and 2 bases, with 8 bases remaining between them. Germline lookup yields CDR1 KGHSH and CDR2 LQKENI. The CDR3 has 15 amino acids. Study findings and constraints: The sharing of 5% to 6.5% of naive CD4 clonotypes was seen across a handful of donors. Non-shared clonotypes showed lower generation probabilities than clonotypes common to all four donors.

Sequenced sample: naive CD4+ T cells sorted from blood. Documented subset: CD45RA+ positively selected. This chain joins TRBV18 and TRBJ2-6; D may correspond to TRBD1 or TRBD2 (6 bases each). This sequence originates from a woman aged 25 to 39 in good health. CDR3 nucleotide sequence: TGTGCCAGCTCACCGGGGGGCCCTGGGGCCAACGTCCTGACTTTC. Its protein is CASSPGGPGANVLTF.